These 8 T cell receptor beta chains were all obtained from the same sample, sequenced in a study of T cell responses to AZD1222 COVID-19 vaccine. Some clones are missing from TCRdb's copy, which holds only in-frame ones; the method was immunoSEQ multiplex PCR. The sample lists fewer than 150,000 clones; 85% to 90% were seen once. This specimen was peripheral blood, taken on day 0 of AZD1222 vaccination. The source is an adult in good health.

This sequence joins TRBV7-9 and TRBJ1-2; 9 bases are a match to TRBD1. The germline gives CDR1 SEHNR, CDR2 FQNEAQ (reference sequence). With 3 bases clipped from V and 4 bases from J, the junction kept 6 bases outside the gene matches. The CDR3 sequence is 15 residues long. CDR3 coding DNA: TGTGCCAGCAGCTTCAGTCCGACAGGGGGCTATGGCTACACCTTC. This translates into CASSFSPTGGYGYTF.

The chain uses TRBV29-1 and TRBJ2-7; possible D gene TRBD2, 7 bases. The CDR3 consists of 18 residues. Looked up from germline, CDR1 is SQVTM and CDR2 is ANQGSEA. The V and J ends lost 4 bases and 2 bases respectively, with 27 bases between them. The CDR3 region is CSVGGGRATGSRTYEQYF. Here the CDR3 DNA reads TGCAGCGTTGGGGGAGGGCGGGCGACAGGTAGTAGGACCTACGAGCAGTACTTC.

This chain links TRBV3-1 (or the pseudogene TRBV3-2) with TRBJ2-7; no definite D call. V lost 4 bases and J 4 bases, leaving 26 bases between the germline ends. The germline V gene encodes CDR1 LGHDT and CDR2 YNNKEL (reference sequence). The CDR3 runs 18 residues. CDR3 bases: TGTGCCAGCAGCCCCTTCCTTCAAGATGGCTCAATCCCTTACGAGCAGTACTTC. It specifies CASSPFLQDGSIPYEQYF.

The chain has TRBV7-2 and TRBJ2-7, with 7 bases matching TRBD2. The length of the CDR3 is 13 residues. J lost 5 bases, V lost 5 bases, and 6 bases had no gene match. Germline values: CDR1 SGHTA, CDR2 FQGNSA. CDR3 nucleotides: TGTGCCAGCAGCCTTCGGGAGGAAGACGAGCAGTACTTC. It encodes CASSLREEDEQYF.

The V call is TRBV7-2, the J call TRBJ2-7; maybe TRBD2 (6 bases). V lost 3 bases to trimming and J lost 2 bases, with 11 bases between them. The CDR3 extends over 14 amino acids. From germline, CDR1 is SGHTA and CDR2 FQGNSA. The CDR3 DNA reads TGTGCCAGCAGCTTGTATTGGGGGGCCTACGAGCAGTACTTC. Protein: CASSLYWGAYEQYF.

This rearrangement joins TRBV4-1 to TRBJ2-5; TRBD1 is a possible D gene (5 bases). The V gene lost 1 base and the J gene lost 1 base, with 13 bases spanning the gap. Germline-derived CDR1 and CDR2 are MGHRA and YSYEKL. The CDR3 totals 16 residues. This chain's CDR3 is CASSQGPAGRQETQYF. Written as DNA, the CDR3 is TGCGCCAGCAGCCAAGGTCCGGCAGGGCGCCAAGAGACCCAGTACTTC.

The chain carries TRBV5-1 and TRBJ2-2; 14 nucleotides line up with TRBD2. CDR1 is SGHRS and CDR2 is YFSETQ in the germline V gene. This CDR3 is 17 amino acids long. With 4 bases clipped from V and 1 base from J, the junction kept 3 bases outside the gene matches. CDR3 protein: CASSTGTSGRNTGELFF. CDR3 bases: TGCGCCAGCAGCACGGGGACTAGCGGGAGGAACACCGGGGAGCTGTTTTTT. Drawing the rest from reference TRBV5-1 and TRBJ2-2, the complete variable domain is KAGVTQTPRYLIKTRGQQVTLSCSPISGHRSVSWYQQTPGQGLQFLFEYFSETQRNKGNFPGRFSGRQFSNSRSEMNVSTLELGDSALYLCASSTGTSGRNTGELFFGEGSRLTVL.

J is TRBJ1-6 and V is TRBV19, with a tentative D call TRBD1 (5 bases). CDR1 is LNHDA, CDR2 SQIVND, per germline (reference sequence). The CDR3 totals 15 residues. V gave up 6 bases and J gave up 5 bases, with 14 bases separating them. CDR3 amino acids: CASRADMAHNSPLHF. The CDR3 bases are TGTGCCAGTAGGGCGGACATGGCCCATAATTCACCCCTCCACTTT.